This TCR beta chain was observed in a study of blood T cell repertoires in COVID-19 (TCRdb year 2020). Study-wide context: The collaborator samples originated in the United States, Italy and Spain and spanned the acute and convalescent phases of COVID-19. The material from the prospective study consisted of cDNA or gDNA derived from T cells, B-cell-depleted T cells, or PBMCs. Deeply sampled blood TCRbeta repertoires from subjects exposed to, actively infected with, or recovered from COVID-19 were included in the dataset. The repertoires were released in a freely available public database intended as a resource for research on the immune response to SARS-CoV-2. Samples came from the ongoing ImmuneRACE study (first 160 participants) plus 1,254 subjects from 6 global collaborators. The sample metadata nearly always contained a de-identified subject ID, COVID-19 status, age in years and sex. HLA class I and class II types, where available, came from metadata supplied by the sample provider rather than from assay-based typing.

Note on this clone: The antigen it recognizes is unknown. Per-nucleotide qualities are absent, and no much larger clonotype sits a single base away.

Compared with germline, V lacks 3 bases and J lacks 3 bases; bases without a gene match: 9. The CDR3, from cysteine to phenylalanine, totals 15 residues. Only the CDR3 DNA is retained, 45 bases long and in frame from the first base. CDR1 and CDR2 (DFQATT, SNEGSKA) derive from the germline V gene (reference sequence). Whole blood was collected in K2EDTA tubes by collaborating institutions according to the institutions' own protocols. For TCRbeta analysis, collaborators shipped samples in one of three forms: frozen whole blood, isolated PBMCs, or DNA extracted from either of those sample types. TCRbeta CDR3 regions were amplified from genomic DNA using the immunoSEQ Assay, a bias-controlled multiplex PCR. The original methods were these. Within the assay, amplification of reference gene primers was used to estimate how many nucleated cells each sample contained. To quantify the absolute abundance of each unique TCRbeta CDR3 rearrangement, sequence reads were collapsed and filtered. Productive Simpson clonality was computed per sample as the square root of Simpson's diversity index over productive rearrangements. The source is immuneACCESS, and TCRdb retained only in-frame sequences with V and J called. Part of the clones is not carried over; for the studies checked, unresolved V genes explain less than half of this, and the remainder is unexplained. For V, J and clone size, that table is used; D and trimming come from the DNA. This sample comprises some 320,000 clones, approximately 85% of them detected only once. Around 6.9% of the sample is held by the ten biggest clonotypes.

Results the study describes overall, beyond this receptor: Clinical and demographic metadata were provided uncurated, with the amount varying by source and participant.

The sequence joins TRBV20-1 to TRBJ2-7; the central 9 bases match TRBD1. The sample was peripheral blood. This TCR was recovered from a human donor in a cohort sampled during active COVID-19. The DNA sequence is TGCAGTGCTAGTTTACAGGGGGCGAAACTCTACGAGCAGTACTTC. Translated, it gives CSASLQGAKLYEQYF.